This T cell receptor (beta chain) was retrieved from a study of blood T cells in healthy people across ages. The CDR3 spans 15 residues. V shed 4 bases, J shed 4 bases, and the junction held 9 bases outside the gene matches. Germline CDR1 is MGHDK and CDR2 is SYGVNS. Remarks on this clonotype: No antigen is known for it.

Whole-study results and caveats: What prevented conclusive comparison of naive and antigen-experienced cells was that PBMCs were unsorted.

A sample-barcoded 5' primer and a J-beta primer mix were used in a second PCR of about 7 to 12 cycles. TCRdb passed the 5' RACE reads through MiXCR, listing each CDR3 protein once. The sample comprises roughly 800,000 distinct CDR3 sequences, 53% of which are singletons, and roughly 40% rests with the top ten. This chain links TRBV25-1 with TRBJ2-5; TRBD1 agrees at 7 bases. The source of this sequence is an elderly man in good health. Sequencing was done on a sample of blood. The CDR3 bases are TGTGCCAGCAGTGTACCCCTGAACAGGGGAGAGACCCAGTACTTC. Residues: CASSVPLNRGETQYF.